This T cell receptor (beta chain) stems from a study of blood T cell repertoires in COVID-19. The overall study: Donors in the United States, Italy and Spain gave samples during acute or convalescent COVID-19. Sources were T cells, B-cell-depleted T cells, or PBMCs; the material itself was cDNA or gDNA.

V shed 4 bases, J shed 3 bases, and the junction held 12 bases outside the gene matches. CDR1 is SGHRS and CDR2 is YFSETQ in the germline V gene. The CDR3 covers 16 residues. Study processing details: Reference gene primer amplification yielded estimated nucleated cell counts. This table comes from immunoSEQ multiplex PCR, and its TCRdb copy is limited to in-frame clones, with some not included. That table is the source of V, J and clone size, and D and trimming were worked out from the DNA. The sample consists of more than 250,000 clones, around four fifths of them appearing once. The source of this sequence is a woman in her fifties or sixties with acute or convalescent COVID-19. The V and J genes are TRBV5-1 and TRBJ1-1; 7 nucleotides align to TRBD1. Sequenced material: peripheral blood. CDR3 coding DNA: TGCGCCAGCAGCCCCGGCGGGCCAGGGGGGTACACTGAAGCTTTCTTT. Its protein is CASSPGGPGGYTEAFF.